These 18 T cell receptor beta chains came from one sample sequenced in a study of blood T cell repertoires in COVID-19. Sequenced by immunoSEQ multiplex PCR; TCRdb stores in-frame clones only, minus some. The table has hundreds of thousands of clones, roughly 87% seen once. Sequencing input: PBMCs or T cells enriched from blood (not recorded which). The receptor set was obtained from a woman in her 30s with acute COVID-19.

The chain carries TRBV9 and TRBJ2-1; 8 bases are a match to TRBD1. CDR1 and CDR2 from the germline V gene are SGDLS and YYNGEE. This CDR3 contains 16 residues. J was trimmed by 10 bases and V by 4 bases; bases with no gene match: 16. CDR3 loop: CASSLTSGQDIDEQFF. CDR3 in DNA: TGTGCCAGCAGCCTTACGTCGGGACAGGACATTGACGAGCAGTTCTTC.

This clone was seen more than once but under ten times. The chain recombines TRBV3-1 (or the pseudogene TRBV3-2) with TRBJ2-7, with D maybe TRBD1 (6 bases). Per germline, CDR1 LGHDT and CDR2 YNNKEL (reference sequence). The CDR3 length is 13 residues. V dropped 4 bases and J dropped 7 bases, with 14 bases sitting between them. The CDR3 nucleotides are TGTGCCAGCAGCCTGGGGCAGGGGATGGAGCAGTACTTC. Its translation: CASSLGQGMEQYF.

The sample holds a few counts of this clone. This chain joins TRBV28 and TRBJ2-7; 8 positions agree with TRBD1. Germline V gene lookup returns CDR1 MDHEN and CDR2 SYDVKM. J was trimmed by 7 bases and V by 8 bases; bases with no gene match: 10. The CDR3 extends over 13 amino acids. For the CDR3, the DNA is TGTGCCAGCGGCCCTACAGGGGGAGAAGAGCAGTACTTC. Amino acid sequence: CASGPTGGEEQYF.

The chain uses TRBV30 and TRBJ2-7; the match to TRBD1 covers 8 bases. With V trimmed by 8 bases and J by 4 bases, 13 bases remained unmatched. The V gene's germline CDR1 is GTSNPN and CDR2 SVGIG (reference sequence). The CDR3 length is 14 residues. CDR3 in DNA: TGTGCCGGAATGTCCGGGACAGGTTTATACGAGCAGTACTTC. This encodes CAGMSGTGLYEQYF.

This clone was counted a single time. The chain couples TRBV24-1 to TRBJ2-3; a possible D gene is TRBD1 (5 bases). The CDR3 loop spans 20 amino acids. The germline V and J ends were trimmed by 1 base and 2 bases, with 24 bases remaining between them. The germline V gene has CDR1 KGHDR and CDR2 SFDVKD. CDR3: CATSDFPEAQGGPPTDTQYF. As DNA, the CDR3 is TGTGCCACCAGTGATTTTCCTGAGGCGCAGGGTGGTCCACCCACAGATACGCAGTATTTT.

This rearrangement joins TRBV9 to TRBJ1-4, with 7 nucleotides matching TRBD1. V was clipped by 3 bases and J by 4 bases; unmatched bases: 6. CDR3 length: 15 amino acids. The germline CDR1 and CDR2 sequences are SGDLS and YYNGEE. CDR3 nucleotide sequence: TGTGCCAGCAGCGCTTCGACAGGGAATAATGAAAAACTGTTTTTT. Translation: CASSASTGNNEKLFF.

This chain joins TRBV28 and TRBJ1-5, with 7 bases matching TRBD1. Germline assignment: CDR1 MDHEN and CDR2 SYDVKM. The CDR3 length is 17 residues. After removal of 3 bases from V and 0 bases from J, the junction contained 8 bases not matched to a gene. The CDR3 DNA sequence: TGTGCCAGCAGTTTCACCGACAGGGTACCTAGCAATCAGCCCCAGCATTTT. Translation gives CASSFTDRVPSNQPQHF.

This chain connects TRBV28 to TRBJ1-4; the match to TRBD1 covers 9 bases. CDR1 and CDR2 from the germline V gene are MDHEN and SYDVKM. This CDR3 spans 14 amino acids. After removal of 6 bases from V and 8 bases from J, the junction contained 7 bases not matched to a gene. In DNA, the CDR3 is TGTGCCAGCAGAACAGGGGGCGCAGAGGAAAAACTGTTTTTT. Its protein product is CASRTGGAEEKLFF.

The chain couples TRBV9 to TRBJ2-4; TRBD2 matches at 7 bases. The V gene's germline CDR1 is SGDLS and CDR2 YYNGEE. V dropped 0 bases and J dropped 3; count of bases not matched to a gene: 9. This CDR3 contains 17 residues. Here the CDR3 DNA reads TGTGCCAGCAGCGTAGACCCAGCGGGGATCGGCAAAAACATTCAGTACTTC. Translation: CASSVDPAGIGKNIQYF.

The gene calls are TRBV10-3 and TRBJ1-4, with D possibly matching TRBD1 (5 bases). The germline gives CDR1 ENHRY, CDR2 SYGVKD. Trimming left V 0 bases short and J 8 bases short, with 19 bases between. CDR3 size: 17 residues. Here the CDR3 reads CAISESETRTGGEKLFF. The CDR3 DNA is TGTGCCATCAGTGAGTCCGAGACAAGAACCGGGGGGGAAAAACTGTTTTTT.

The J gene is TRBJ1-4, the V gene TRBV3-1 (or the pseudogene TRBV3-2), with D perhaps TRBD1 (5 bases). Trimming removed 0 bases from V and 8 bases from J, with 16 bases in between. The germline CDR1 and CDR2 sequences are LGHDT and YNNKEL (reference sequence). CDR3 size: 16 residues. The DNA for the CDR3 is TGTGCCAGCAGCCAAGACCTCCGGGGGGAAGGGGAAAAACTGTTTTTT. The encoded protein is CASSQDLRGEGEKLFF.

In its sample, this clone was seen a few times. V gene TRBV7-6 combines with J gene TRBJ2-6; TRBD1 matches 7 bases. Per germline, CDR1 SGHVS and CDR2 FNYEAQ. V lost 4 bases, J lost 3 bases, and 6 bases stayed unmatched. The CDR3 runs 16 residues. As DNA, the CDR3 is TGTGCCAGCAGCTCCCGACAGGGCGTTGGGGCCAACGTCCTGACTTTC. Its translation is CASSSRQGVGANVLTF.

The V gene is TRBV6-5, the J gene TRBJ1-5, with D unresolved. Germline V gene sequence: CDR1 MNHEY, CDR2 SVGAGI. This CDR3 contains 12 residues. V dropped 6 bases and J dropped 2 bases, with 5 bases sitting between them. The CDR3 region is CASRGGNQPQHF. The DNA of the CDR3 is TGTGCCAGCAGGGGAGGCAATCAGCCCCAGCATTTT.

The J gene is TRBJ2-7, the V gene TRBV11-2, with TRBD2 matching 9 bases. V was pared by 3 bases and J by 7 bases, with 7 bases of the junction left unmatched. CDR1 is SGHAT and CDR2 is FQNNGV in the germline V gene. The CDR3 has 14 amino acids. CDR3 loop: CASSFDRRGGEQYF. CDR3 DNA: TGTGCCAGCAGCTTTGATAGGCGGGGGGGAGAGCAGTACTTC.

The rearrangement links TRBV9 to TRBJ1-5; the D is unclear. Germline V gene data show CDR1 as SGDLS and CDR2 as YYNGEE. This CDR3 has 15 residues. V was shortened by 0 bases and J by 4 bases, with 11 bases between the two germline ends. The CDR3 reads CASSVGGWENQPQHF. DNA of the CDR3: TGTGCCAGCAGCGTAGGAGGGTGGGAGAATCAGCCCCAGCATTTT.

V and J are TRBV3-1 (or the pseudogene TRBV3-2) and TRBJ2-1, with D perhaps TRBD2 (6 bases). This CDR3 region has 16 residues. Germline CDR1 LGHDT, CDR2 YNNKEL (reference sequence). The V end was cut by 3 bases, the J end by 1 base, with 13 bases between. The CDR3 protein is CASSHFAGKSYNEQFF. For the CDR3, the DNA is TGTGCCAGCAGCCACTTCGCGGGAAAATCCTACAATGAGCAGTTCTTC.

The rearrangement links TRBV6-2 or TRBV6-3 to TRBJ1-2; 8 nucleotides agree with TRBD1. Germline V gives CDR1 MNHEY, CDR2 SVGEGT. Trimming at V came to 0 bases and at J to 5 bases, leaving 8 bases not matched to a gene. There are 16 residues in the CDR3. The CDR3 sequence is CASSYSFGQGPYGYTF. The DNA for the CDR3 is TGTGCCAGCAGTTACTCATTCGGACAGGGACCGTATGGCTACACCTTC.

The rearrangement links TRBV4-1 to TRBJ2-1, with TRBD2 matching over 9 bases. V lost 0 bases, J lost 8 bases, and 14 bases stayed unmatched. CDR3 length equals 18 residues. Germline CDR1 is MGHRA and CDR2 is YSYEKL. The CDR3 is CASSQEPAALAGWDEQFF. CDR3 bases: TGCGCCAGCAGCCAAGAGCCCGCGGCCCTAGCGGGGTGGGATGAGCAGTTCTTC.